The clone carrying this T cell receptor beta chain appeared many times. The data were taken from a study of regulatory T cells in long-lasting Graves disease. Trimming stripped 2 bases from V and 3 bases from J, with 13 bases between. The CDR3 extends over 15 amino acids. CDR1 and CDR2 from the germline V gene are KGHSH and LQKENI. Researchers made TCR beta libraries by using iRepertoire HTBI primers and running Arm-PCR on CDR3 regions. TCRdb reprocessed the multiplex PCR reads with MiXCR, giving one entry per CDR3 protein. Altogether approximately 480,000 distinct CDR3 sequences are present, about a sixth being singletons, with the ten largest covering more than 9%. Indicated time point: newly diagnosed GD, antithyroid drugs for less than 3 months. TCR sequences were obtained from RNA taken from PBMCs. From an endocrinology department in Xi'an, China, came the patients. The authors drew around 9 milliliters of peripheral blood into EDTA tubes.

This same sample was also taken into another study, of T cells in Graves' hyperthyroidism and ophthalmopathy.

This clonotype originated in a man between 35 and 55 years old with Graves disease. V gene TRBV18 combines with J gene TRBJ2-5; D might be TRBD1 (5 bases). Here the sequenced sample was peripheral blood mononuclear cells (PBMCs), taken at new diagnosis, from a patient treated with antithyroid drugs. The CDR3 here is CASSPFRDRKETQYF. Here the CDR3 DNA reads TGTGCCAGCTCACCATTCCGAGACAGAAAAGAGACCCAGTACTTC.